This TCR beta chain was sequenced for a study of T-cell reconstitution after alpha-beta-depleted transplantation in children. As concerns this clonotype: Its target is not known.

Points from the study as a whole: Reportedly, alpha-beta T cells present about two months post-transplant originated from several hundred expanded clones of graft origin. The authors attributed T-cell counts and diversity one year after transplant mostly to newly produced T cells. In some patients, recipient T cells and intrathymic progenitors surviving conditioning explained high day-60 diversity.

The V and J ends lost 2 bases and 2 bases, in that order; junction bases with no gene match: 14. This CDR3 has 19 residues. Germline V lookup: CDR1 MDHEN, CDR2 SYDVKM. Preparation of the TCRbeta library involved a method that used unique molecular identifiers. TCRdb itself ran the PCR reads through MiXCR, one entry per CDR3 protein. This table holds about a million distinct CDR3 sequences, roughly 29% found once. The sample consisted of PBMCs, mostly from graft donor cells, taken 360 days after TCRalphabeta/CD19-depleted stem cell transplant. The chain combines TRBV28 with TRBJ2-3, with TRBD2 matching over 9 bases. The sequence derives from a boy under two years old who had a stem cell transplant for SCID, so the T cells may come from the graft donor. CDR3 nucleotide sequence: TGTGCCAGCAGTTTACCTTATGGGGAGCGGGGGGTTCACACAGATACGCAGTATTTT. It specifies CASSLPYGERGVHTDTQYF.